The clone carrying this T cell receptor (beta chain) has at least ten counts. The antigen remains undetermined. This record comes from a study of T cell repertoires in cytomegalovirus infection. Study details: Researchers turned to recently identified HLA-C-restricted CMV epitopes as well as well-studied HLA-B-restricted ones. Signatures in public TCR beta sequences pointed to both CMV infection and matching HLA type.

Findings and caveats of the study: Summed frequency of shared TCR beta families picked out CMV carriers who also had the relevant HLA.

Each CDR3 protein gets one entry after TCRdb re-called the reads with MiXCR. The sample has around 300,000 distinct CDR3 sequences, around 20% seen once. The clonotype was recovered from a human donor in good health (CMV status not recorded). Some clones in this sample may be carry-over from other donors' samples. The starting material was cultured PBMCs, obtained from culture after CMV antigen stimulation.

CDR3 loop: CASSSHEGQGNSPLHF. The CDR3 DNA is TGTGCCAGCAGCTCACACGAGGGACAGGGAAATTCACCCCTCCACTTT. The rearrangement joins TRBV7-8 to TRBJ1-6; 9 bases agree with TRBD1. V dropped 4 bases and J dropped 7; count of bases not matched to a gene: 8. The germline V gene encodes CDR1 SGHVS and CDR2 FQNEAQ. The length of the CDR3 is 16 residues.